This T cell receptor (beta chain) derives from a study of vaccination effects on CD4 cells after COVID-19. V lost 4 bases and J lost 3, with 8 bases in between. This CDR3 has 13 amino acids. Germline lookup yields CDR1 SNHLY and CDR2 FYNNEI. Before any sequencing was done, the ViraFEST assay used viral peptide pools to expand antigen-specific CD4+ T cells. Cultured cells yielded isolated CD4+ T cells after 10 days. Subjects were given two BNT162b2 or mRNA-1273 vaccine doses. Neither prior SARS-CoV-2 infection nor positive nucleocapsid antibodies were present in the vaccine recipients. Turning to this clone: Antigen specificity is unknown.

Some clones are missing from TCRdb's copy, which holds only in-frame ones; the method was immunoSEQ multiplex PCR. The sample includes about 16,000 clones, approximately 70% seen only once; the top ten take around 9%. The gene calls are TRBV2 and TRBJ2-3; D unclear. The receptor was isolated from a human donor who received a COVID-19 vaccine. The source material was CD4+ T cells from PBMCs cultured with SARS-CoV-2 spike peptides, sampled after COVID-19 vaccination. CDR3 residues: CASSVRHTDTQYF. As DNA, the CDR3 is TGTGCCAGCAGTGTACGGCATACAGATACGCAGTATTTT.